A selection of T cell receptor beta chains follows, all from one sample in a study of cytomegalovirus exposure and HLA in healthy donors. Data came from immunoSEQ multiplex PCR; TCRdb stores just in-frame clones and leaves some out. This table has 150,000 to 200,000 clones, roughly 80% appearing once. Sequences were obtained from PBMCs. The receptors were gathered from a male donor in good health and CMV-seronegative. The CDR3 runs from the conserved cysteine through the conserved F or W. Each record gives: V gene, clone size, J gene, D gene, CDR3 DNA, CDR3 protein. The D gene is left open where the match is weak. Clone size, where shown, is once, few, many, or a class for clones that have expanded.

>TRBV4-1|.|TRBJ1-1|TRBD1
TGCGCCAGCAGCCAGGGGGGACAGATGAACACTGAAGCTTTCTTT
CASSQGGQMNTEAFF
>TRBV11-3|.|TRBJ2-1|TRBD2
TGTGCCAGCAGCTTAGGGACTAGCGGATCCTACAATGAGCAGTTCTTC
CASSLGTSGSYNEQFF
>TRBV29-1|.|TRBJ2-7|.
TGCAGCGTTGCGGGGTCCGCGAAGTCGGGCGAGCAGTACTTC
CSVAGSAKSGEQYF
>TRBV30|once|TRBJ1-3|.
TGTGCCCGGGACCACGCGGGAGAGGGTGGAAACACCATATATTTT
CARDHAGEGGNTIYF
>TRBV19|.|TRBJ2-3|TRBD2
TGTGCCAGTAGTATAGCGGGAGGGCCCACAGATACGCAGTATTTT
CASSIAGGPTDTQYF
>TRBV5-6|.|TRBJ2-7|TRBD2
TGTGCCAGCAGCTTGCTCGCGGGAGCACTCTACGAGCAGTACTTC
CASSLLAGALYEQYF
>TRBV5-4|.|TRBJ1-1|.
TGTGCCAGCAGGGAGGGGCTATTGAGGACTGAAGCTTTCTTT
CASREGLLRTEAFF
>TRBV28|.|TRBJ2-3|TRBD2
TGTGCCAGCACCCCCGGGAGGTTGGATACGCAGTATTTT
CASTPGRLDTQYF
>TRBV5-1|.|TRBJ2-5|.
TGCGCCAGCAGCCTCAGGGGAAGTGGCCAAGAGACCCAGTACTTC
CASSLRGSGQETQYF
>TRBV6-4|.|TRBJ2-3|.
TGTGCCAGCAACGATCCGGGGAGAGATACGCAGTATTTT
CASNDPGRDTQYF
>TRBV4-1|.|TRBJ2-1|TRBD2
TGCGCCAGCAGCCAAGAGGGGAGCGGGGGCTCCTACAATGAGCAGTTCTTC
CASSQEGSGGSYNEQFF
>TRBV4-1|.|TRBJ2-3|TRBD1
TGCGCCAGCAGTCCCCTGGGGGACAGGGACACAGATACGCAGTATTTT
CASSPLGDRDTDTQYF
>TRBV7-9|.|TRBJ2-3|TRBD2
TGTGCCAGCAACCCGACTAGCGGGAGCACAGATACGCAGTATTTT
CASNPTSGSTDTQYF
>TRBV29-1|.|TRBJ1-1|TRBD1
TGCAGCGTTGAAGGATTATCGGGACAGGTGAACACTGAAGCTTTCTTT
CSVEGLSGQVNTEAFF